This T cell receptor beta chain was observed in a study of T-cell memory formation after mild COVID-19. Study findings and constraints: Clones contracting across day 15 to 85 had a balanced CD4/CD8 profile; later expanding clones leaned CD4+. For contracting clones, CD4+ ones sat mainly in CM and EM, CD8+ in EMRA.

This clonotype qualifies as medium-sized. Its antigen is unidentified. The CDR3 extends over 14 amino acids. Trimming stripped 4 bases from V and 4 bases from J, with 14 bases between. Germline values: CDR1 MNHEY, CDR2 SVGAGI. From the 5' RACE reads, TCRdb called clonotypes with MiXCR, one entry per CDR3 protein. The sample shows 4,000 to 5,000 distinct CDR3 sequences, 40% to 50% of them seen only once. The TCR sequence derives from an adult who had mild COVID-19 (a few samples of this study predate the infection). Cell type and time point are not known. This chain joins TRBV6-5 and TRBJ2-7; TRBD1 might be the D (6 bases). The sample taken for sequencing was PBMCs or a T cell subset sorted from them (not recorded which). The CDR3 reads CASSLGQWGYEQYV. CDR3 DNA: TGTGCCAGCAGTTTAGGACAGTGGGGTTACGAGCAGTACGTC.